The source of this T cell receptor beta chain is a study of human T cells and chemical hapten exposure. The study, taken as a whole, reports: The donors suffered from alopecia, so their immune response may not match that of healthy people.

The library gave individual cDNA molecules unique molecular identifiers. TCRdb independently ran MiXCR on the RACE reads; one entry per CDR3 protein. The repertoire holds tens of thousands of distinct CDR3 sequences, with under 15% as singletons. As concerns this clonotype: Its target is not known. One base away lies a much larger clone, so this may be a sequencing read error. The conserved closing phenylalanine or tryptophan is absent in this CDR3, likely reflecting a read error.

Time point reported: patch test 3, about 24 weeks after DPC sensitization. As for treatment: therapeutic diphenylcyclopropenone sensitization with weekly scalp DPC. Trimming cost V 1 base and J 5 bases, with 9 bases left between them. Germline assignment: CDR1 SGHDN and CDR2 FVKESK. The CDR3 totals 15 residues. V and J are TRBV14 and TRBJ1-6; D is possibly TRBD1 (6 bases). The TCR originated in a woman between 50 and 59 years old with alopecia areata. Some clones in this sample may be carry-over from other donors' samples. The sequencing used whole blood, collected in connection with sensitization to the hapten diphenylcyclopropenone (DPC). The CDR3 loop is CASSQAQGHNSPLHS. CDR3 DNA sequence: TGTGCCAGCAGCCAAGCTCAGGGGCATAATTCACCCCTCCACTCT.